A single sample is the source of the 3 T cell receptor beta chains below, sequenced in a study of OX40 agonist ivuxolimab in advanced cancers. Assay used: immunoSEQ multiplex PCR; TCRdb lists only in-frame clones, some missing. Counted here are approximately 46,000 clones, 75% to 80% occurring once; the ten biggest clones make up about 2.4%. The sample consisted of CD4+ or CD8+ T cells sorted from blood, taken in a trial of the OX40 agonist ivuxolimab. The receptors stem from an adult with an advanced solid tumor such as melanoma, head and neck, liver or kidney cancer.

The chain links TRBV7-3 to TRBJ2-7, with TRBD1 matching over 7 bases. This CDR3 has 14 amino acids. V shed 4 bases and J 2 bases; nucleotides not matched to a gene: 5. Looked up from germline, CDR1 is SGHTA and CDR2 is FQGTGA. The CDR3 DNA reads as TGTGCCAGCAGCTATGGACAGGCTCCCTACGAGCAGTACTTC. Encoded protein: CASSYGQAPYEQYF.

CDR3 nucleotides: TGTGCCAGCAGCGGCAGTAACTATGGCTACACCTTC. As protein: CASSGSNYGYTF. The chain links TRBV6-9 to TRBJ1-2; D is unclear. The germline V gene encodes CDR1 MNHGY and CDR2 SVAAGI. The V end lost 6 bases, the J end lost 1 base, and 6 bases lay between the germline ends. There are 12 residues in the CDR3.

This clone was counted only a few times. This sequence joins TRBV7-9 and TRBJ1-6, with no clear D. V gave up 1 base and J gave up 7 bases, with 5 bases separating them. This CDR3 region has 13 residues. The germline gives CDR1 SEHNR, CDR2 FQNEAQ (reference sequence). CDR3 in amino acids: CASSLGINSPLHF. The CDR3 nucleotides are TGTGCCAGCAGCTTAGGGATCAATTCACCCCTCCACTTT.